The sequence of this TCR beta chain was determined in a study of blood T cell repertoires in COVID-19 (dated by TCRdb to the early 2020s). Describing the broader study: Collaborator samples came from the United States, Italy and Spain and covered acute and convalescent phases of COVID-19. The material from the prospective study consisted of cDNA or gDNA derived from T cells, B-cell-depleted T cells, or PBMCs. Subjects who had been exposed to COVID-19, were actively infected with it, or had recovered from it provided the deeply sampled blood TCRbeta repertoires that made up the dataset. The repertoires were released in a freely available public database meant as a resource for research on the immune response to SARS-CoV-2. The samples were drawn from the first 160 participants of the ongoing ImmuneRACE study and from some 1,300 subjects provided by 6 global collaborators. A de-identified subject ID, COVID-19 status, age in years and sex were almost always included in the sample metadata. Where available, HLA class I and class II types were taken from metadata supplied by the sample provider and were not determined by assay-based typing. Overall results and qualifications from the work: The amount of clinical and demographic metadata varied by source and participant and was provided uncurated.

In its sample, this clone was seen many times. Its antigen specificity is not known. One base away there is no much larger clone; base qualities are not given. Participants in the prospective study were aged roughly 18 to 89 years, lived in about two dozen United States geographic areas, and enrolled through a virtual design. In the prospective study, participants were assigned to cohorts based on the clinical history participants reported in a screening survey and a study questionnaire. Exposed participants had been in contact with someone with a PCR-confirmed or clinician-diagnosed COVID-19 case within 2 weeks of study entry. Mobile phlebotomists in the prospective study collected whole blood, serum and a nasopharyngeal or oropharyngeal swab from every participant. Additional blood draws and questionnaires over an approximately two-month period could optionally be provided by prospective study participants. Blood samples from the prospective study were shipped frozen or at room temperature prior to DNA extraction.

TCRbeta CDR3 regions were amplified from genomic DNA using the immunoSEQ Assay, a bias-controlled multiplex PCR. The study's own analysis went as follows. Nucleated cell counts per sample were estimated from amplification of reference gene primers within the assay. To quantify the absolute abundance of each unique TCRbeta CDR3 rearrangement, sequence reads were collapsed and filtered. For each sample, productive Simpson clonality was calculated as the square root of Simpson's diversity index over productive rearrangements. What TCRdb holds here is the immuneACCESS table cut down to in-frame rearrangements. Part of the clones is not present; checked against another copy, under half of the missing clones reflect an unresolved V gene, and the others are unexplained. The D gene and trimming were derived from the DNA, and the V and J assignments and clone size from that table. The sample records about 180,000 clones, 70% to 80% of which are singletons. Around an eighth of the sample belongs to the ten largest clones.

CDR1 and CDR2, per the germline V gene (reference sequence), are LNHNV and YYDKDF. V ends up 3 bases short and J 6 bases short, with an unmatched junction base count of 2. Counted from cysteine to phenylalanine, this CDR3 has 14 amino acids. Just the 42-base CDR3 DNA is kept, in frame starting at base 1. The sequencing sample was made of PBMCs or T cells enriched from blood (not recorded which). This sequence originates from a man aged 55 to 70 who had been exposed to COVID-19. Recombination connected TRBV15 to TRBJ2-7, with 13 bases aligning to TRBD2. The DNA sequence is TGTGCCACCAGCAGGAGGACTAGCGGGAGCGAGCAGTACTTC. Its product reads: CATSRRTSGSEQYF.